The source of this T cell receptor beta chain is a study of OX40 agonist ivuxolimab in advanced cancers. Findings and caveats of the study: Some nonresponders also had low normalized T-cell clonal expansion.

TCRdb's table, derived via immunoSEQ multiplex PCR, lists solely in-frame clones and lacks some. The sample has around 40,000 clones, 86% seen once; the top ten hold 0.38%. About this clone: Antigen: not known.

Germline loops: CDR1 MRHNA, CDR2 SNTAGT. The CDR3 covers 14 residues. V was cut by 8 bases and J by 0 bases, with 13 bases left in between. The specimen comprised CD4+ or CD8+ T cells sorted from blood, sampled in a trial of the OX40 agonist ivuxolimab. The TCR originated in an adult with an advanced solid tumor such as melanoma, head and neck, liver or kidney cancer. The gene calls are TRBV6-4 and TRBJ1-1, with no clear D. The CDR3 loop reads CASRDTSMNTEAFF. Written as DNA, the CDR3 is TGTGCCAGCCGAGACACATCTATGAACACTGAAGCTTTCTTT.